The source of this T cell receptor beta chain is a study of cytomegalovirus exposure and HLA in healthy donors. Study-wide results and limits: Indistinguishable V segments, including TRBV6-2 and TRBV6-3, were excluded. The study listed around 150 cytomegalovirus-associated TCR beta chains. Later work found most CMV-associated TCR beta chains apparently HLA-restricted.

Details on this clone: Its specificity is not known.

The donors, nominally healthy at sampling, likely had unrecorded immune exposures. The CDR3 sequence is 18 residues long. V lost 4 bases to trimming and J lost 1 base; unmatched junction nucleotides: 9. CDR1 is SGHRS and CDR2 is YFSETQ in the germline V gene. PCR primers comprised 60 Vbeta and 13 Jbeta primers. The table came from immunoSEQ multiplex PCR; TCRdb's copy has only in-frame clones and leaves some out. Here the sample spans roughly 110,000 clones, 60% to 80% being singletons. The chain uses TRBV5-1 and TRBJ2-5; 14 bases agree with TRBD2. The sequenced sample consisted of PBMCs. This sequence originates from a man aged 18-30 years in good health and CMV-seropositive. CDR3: CASSVGLGLAGGQETQYF. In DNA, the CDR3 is TGCGCCAGCAGCGTAGGATTAGGACTAGCGGGGGGCCAAGAGACCCAGTACTTC.